What follows describes a single T cell receptor (beta chain). The data belong to a study of cytotoxic CD8 clonotypes in ibrutinib-treated CLL. The table came from immunoSEQ multiplex PCR; TCRdb's copy has only in-frame clones and leaves some out. Of more than 300,000 clones in the sample, about 80% were seen once. The CDR3 totals 15 residues. CDR1 LGHNA and CDR2 YNFKEQ come from the germline V gene. With 2 bases removed from V and 0 bases from J, the gap between germline ends came to 9 bases. The rearrangement uses TRBV4-2 and TRBJ2-3; D gene unclear. The sequencing here drew on PBMCs, taken before ibrutinib treatment. The source is a human donor with chronic lymphocytic leukemia. This chain's CDR3 is CASSQRQSSTDTQYF. The CDR3 DNA follows: TGTGCCAGCAGCCAACGGCAGAGCAGCACAGATACGCAGTATTTT.